This T cell receptor beta chain was profiled in a study of T-cell reconstitution after alpha-beta-depleted transplantation in children. Overall study findings and caveats: It was reported that alpha-beta T cells came from several hundred expanded graft clones (about two months after transplant).

A library of TCRbeta sequences, prepared with unique molecular identifiers, was generated. MiXCR was run by TCRdb on the PCR reads, yielding one entry per CDR3 protein. The top ten clones hold approximately 0.8% of a sample with around 670,000 distinct CDR3 sequences, around 13% of them seen once. In its sample, this clonotype was seen many times. Its antigen remains unknown. Germline V gene lookup returns CDR1 SGDLS and CDR2 YYNGEE. After removal of 3 bases from V and 0 bases from J, the junction contained 4 bases not matched to a gene. The CDR3 has 15 residues. Sequencing used PBMCs, obtained before TCRalphabeta/CD19-depleted stem cell transplant. The receptor's source is a girl aged 2-10 years with congenital amegakaryocytic thrombocytopenia, due to receive a stem cell transplant. The chain combines TRBV9 with TRBJ2-7; 9 bases are a match to TRBD1. The CDR3 DNA reads as TGTGCCAGCAGCGCCGGGACAGGGAACTCCTACGAGCAGTACTTC. Encoded protein: CASSAGTGNSYEQYF.